The clone carrying this T cell receptor beta chain was seen more than once but under ten times. The antigen is undetermined. None of the participants with HIV were treated outside the United States. The libraries were made with immunoSEQ v3.0 at survey level. TCRdb's table, derived via immunoSEQ multiplex PCR, lists solely in-frame clones and lacks some. The repertoire has around 22,000 clones, about nine tenths of them found once; the top ten carry roughly 7.3%. These data are taken from a study of long-term antiretroviral therapy in people with HIV. Study overall: A decade or so separates the oldest specimens from the later 2015 immediate-ART recommendation. Notes on the study in general: Patients on ART gained diversity, which nonetheless stayed below transplant donor controls.

The source of this sequence is a woman aged 25 to 39 with HIV. Source: unsorted PBMCs, taken 1.8 years before starting antiretroviral therapy.

CDR3 amino acids: CASSSGQGGSNQPQHF. The CDR3 DNA reads as TGTGCCAGCAGCTCTGGACAGGGAGGAAGCAATCAGCCCCAGCATTTT. The chain is built from TRBV7-6 and TRBJ1-5; 8 bases map to TRBD1. Germline assignment: CDR1 SGHVS and CDR2 FNYEAQ. The CDR3 loop spans 16 amino acids. The J segment lost 1 base and the V segment lost 4 bases, leaving 6 bases of the junction unmatched.